The 22 T cell receptor beta chains given below trace back to one sample, sequenced in a study of blood T cells in healthy people across ages. A second PCR of roughly 6 to 12 cycles used a sample-barcoded 5' primer and a J-beta primer mix. TCRdb reprocessed the 5' RACE reads with MiXCR, giving one entry per CDR3 protein. The sample consists of about 1,500,000 distinct CDR3 sequences, approximately 30% of them appearing once. Specimen: blood. The source is a woman between 25 and 40 years old in good health.

V gene TRBV12-3 or TRBV12-4 combines with J gene TRBJ1-3; 9 bases are a match to TRBD1. J lost 0 bases, V lost 6 bases, and 0 bases had no gene match. CDR3 length equals 14 residues. This CDR3 is CASRGQGSGNTIYF. In nucleotides, the CDR3 is TGTGCCAGCAGGGGACAGGGCTCTGGAAACACCATATATTTT.

This clonotype came up a few times. This chain links TRBV5-1 with TRBJ2-3, with D hard to call. The CDR3 is 11 amino acids. The germline V gene encodes CDR1 SGHRS and CDR2 YFSETQ. V shed 8 bases and J shed 7 bases, with 11 bases lying between them. The CDR3 reads CASRWGYTQYF. For the CDR3, the DNA is TGCGCCAGTAGATGGGGATATACGCAGTATTTT.

The chain carries TRBV6-4 and TRBJ2-3; 11 bases are a match to TRBD2. Trimming cost V 6 bases and J 5 bases; bases outside gene matches: 16. CDR3 length equals 18 residues. The germline V gene has CDR1 MRHNA and CDR2 SNTAGT. The CDR3 DNA reads TGTGCCAGCAGCCCGGCCAAAGTGAGTCTAGCGGGAGGAGATACGCAGTATTTT. Encoded protein: CASSPAKVSLAGGDTQYF.

This chain uses TRBV12-3 or TRBV12-4 with TRBJ1-1, with a possible D match to TRBD1 (5 bases). The CDR3 is 12 amino acids. V lost 4 bases, J lost 11 bases, and 14 bases lay in between. The CDR3 sequence: CASSWTRGYAFF. In DNA, the CDR3 is TGTGCCAGCAGTTGGACCCGGGGCTACGCTTTCTTT.

The rearrangement uses TRBV5-1 and TRBJ2-1, with no clear D. Germline CDR1 SGHRS, CDR2 YFSETQ. The CDR3 loop spans 16 amino acids. Deletions cut 5 bases from V and 3 bases from J, with 18 bases between. CDR3 amino acids: CASRSLGEKYYNEQFF. The CDR3 DNA reads as TGCGCCAGCAGGTCTTTAGGAGAAAAATACTACAATGAGCAGTTCTTC.

V usage is TRBV4-1 and J usage is TRBJ2-2; 7 bases align to TRBD1. Germline loops: CDR1 MGHRA, CDR2 YSYEKL. J was trimmed by 3 bases and V by 1 base; bases with no gene match: 5. This CDR3 spans 16 amino acids. CDR3 nucleotide sequence: TGCGCCAGCAGCCAAGTTAGACAGGGCGACACCGGGGAGCTGTTTTTT. Protein product: CASSQVRQGDTGELFF.

This clonotype showed up just a few times. The chain combines TRBV12-3 or TRBV12-4 with TRBJ2-7, with no clear D. The ends were cut back, 6 bases at V and 7 bases at J, with 13 bases in the middle. The CDR3 is 12 amino acids. The CDR3 loop is CASSRDWLEQYF. For the CDR3, the DNA is TGTGCCAGCAGCCGAGACTGGCTGGAGCAGTACTTC.

The DNA for the CDR3 is TGTGCCAGCAGCGGCCGGCGGGCTAGTTCCTACGAGCAGTACTTC. This translates into CASSGRRASSYEQYF. V gene TRBV7-2 combines with J gene TRBJ2-7; D perhaps matches TRBD2 (5 bases). This CDR3 has 15 residues. Trimming removed 5 bases from V and 1 base from J, with 15 bases in between. The germline V gene has CDR1 SGHTA and CDR2 FQGNSA.

This clonotype has at least ten counts. J is TRBJ2-7 and V is TRBV4-1; D perhaps matches TRBD2 (5 bases). Trimming took off 2 bases at V and 1 base at J, with 9 bases between the two ends. The CDR3 length is 14 residues. The V gene's germline CDR1 is MGHRA and CDR2 YSYEKL. CDR3 in DNA: TGCGCCAGCAGCCAACAGCGGAGTTCCTACGAGCAGTACTTC. Translation gives CASSQQRSSYEQYF.

The CDR3 sequence is CASSAARQQETQYF. CDR3 DNA sequence: TGTGCCAGCAGTGCTGCGCGGCAGCAAGAGACCCAGTACTTC. The chain is built from TRBV6-2 or TRBV6-3 and TRBJ2-7; D uncertain. The DNA end favors TRBJ2-5, so the J call may be wrong. Germline CDR1 and CDR2: MNHEY and SVGEGT. CDR3 length equals 14 residues.

This clonotype showed up many times. V and J are TRBV7-6 and TRBJ2-7; weak D call: TRBD2 (5 bases). CDR3 length equals 13 residues. Per germline, CDR1 SGHVS and CDR2 FNYEAQ. Trimming cost V 3 bases and J 3 bases, with 9 bases left between them. The CDR3, as DNA: TGTGCCAGCAGCTTCCCCGGGAACTACGAGCAGTACTTC. Its translation: CASSFPGNYEQYF.

This chain joins TRBV5-5 and TRBJ2-4, with 8 positions matching TRBD2. V lost 1 base and J lost 13; bases outside the gene matches: 13. Germline CDR1 is SGHKS and CDR2 is YYEKEE (reference sequence). There are 15 residues in the CDR3. The CDR3 DNA reads TGTGCCAGCAGCTTGACTAGCGGCGGAGCCTACGGGCAGTACTTC. Translation gives CASSLTSGGAYGQYF.

V usage is TRBV28 and J usage is TRBJ2-3, with D possibly being TRBD2 (5 bases). Trimming left V 5 bases short and J 2 bases short, with 14 bases between. In germline, CDR1 is MDHEN, CDR2 SYDVKM. The CDR3 is made up of 15 amino acids. CDR3 bases: TGTGCCAGCAGTGGGAGAAGCGGACCCACAGATACGCAGTATTTT. It specifies CASSGRSGPTDTQYF.

A word on this clonotype: Relative to the germline gene, one junction end is altered; a read error may explain this. The rearrangement uses TRBV12-3 or TRBV12-4 and TRBJ2-1, with 8 bases identical to TRBD2. The CDR3 spans 14 residues. Here the CDR3 DNA reads TGTGCCGGCAGTGCCTCTACTAGCGGTAATGAGCAGTTCTTC. Translated: CAGSASTSGNEQFF.

This chain links TRBV5-1 with TRBJ2-1; 9 bases match TRBD1. The germline gives CDR1 SGHRS, CDR2 YFSETQ. The V gene end was trimmed by 4 bases and the J gene end by 3 bases; junction bases not matched to a gene: 8. The length of the CDR3 is 16 residues. Written as DNA, the CDR3 is TGCGCCAGCAGCGGAACCGGGACAGGGTACTACAATGAGCAGTTCTTC. Amino acid sequence: CASSGTGTGYYNEQFF.

J is TRBJ2-3 and V is TRBV3-1; TRBD2 aligns across 9 bases. Germline V gene lookup returns CDR1 LGHDT and CDR2 YNNKEL (reference sequence). The ends lost 3 bases at V and 2 bases at J; junction bases unmatched: 6. This CDR3 has 16 residues. In nucleotides, the CDR3 is TGTGCCAGCAGCCAGGTAGCGGGGGTCTTCACAGATACGCAGTATTTT. This gives the protein CASSQVAGVFTDTQYF.

The rearrangement joins TRBV7-2 to TRBJ1-1, with D perhaps matching TRBD1 (6 bases). The CDR3 is 14 residues long. V lost 4 bases, J lost 5 bases, and 14 bases lay in between. Germline V gives CDR1 SGHTA, CDR2 FQGNSA. The CDR3 nucleotides read TGTGCCAGCAGCTCCCAGGGGCCCATTACTGAAGCTTTCTTT. Its protein product is CASSSQGPITEAFF. The full variable domain, its missing parts supplied by reference TRBV7-2 and TRBJ1-1, is GAGVSQSPSNKVTEKGKDVELRCDPISGHTALYWYRQSLGQGLEFLIYFQGNSAPDKSGLPSDRFSAERTGGSVSTLTIQRTQQEDSAVYLCASSSQGPITEAFFGQGTRLTVV.

This clonotype was counted many times. The V call is TRBV27, the J call TRBJ2-7; 7 bases match TRBD1. CDR1 and CDR2 from the germline V gene are MNHEY and SMNVEV (reference sequence). CDR3 size: 13 residues. The junction had 8 bases not matched to a gene; V was cut back by 8 bases and J by 4 bases. The CDR3 bases are TGTGCCAGCTTTGGGACAGACTCGTACGAGCAGTACTTC. Translated, it gives CASFGTDSYEQYF.

The rearrangement joins TRBV6-5 to TRBJ2-1; TRBD2 matches at 7 bases. After removal of 4 bases from V and 3 bases from J, the junction contained 6 bases not matched to a gene. Germline CDR1 reads MNHEY; CDR2 reads SVGAGI. The CDR3 totals 15 residues. CDR3 coding DNA: TGTGCCAGCAGTTCACGTGGGGGGGACTACAATGAGCAGTTCTTC. Translating it yields CASSSRGGDYNEQFF.

At least ten counts were recorded for this clonotype. The rearrangement links TRBV28 to TRBJ2-3; D may correspond to TRBD1 or TRBD2 (5 bases each). Per the germline V gene, CDR1 is MDHEN and CDR2 is SYDVKM. The CDR3 has 13 amino acids. With 5 bases removed from V and 7 bases from J, the gap between germline ends came to 13 bases. The CDR3, as DNA: TGTGCCAGCAGTGAAGCTGGGGGTCATACGCAGTATTTT. The encoded protein is CASSEAGGHTQYF.

The chain links TRBV9 to TRBJ1-3, with no clear D. Germline V gives CDR1 SGDLS, CDR2 YYNGEE. Trimming removed 0 bases from V and 0 bases from J, with 13 bases in between. This CDR3 comprises 17 residues. The CDR3 protein is CASSVDGRPNSGNTIYF. CDR3 DNA: TGTGCCAGCAGCGTAGATGGACGGCCGAACTCTGGAAACACCATATATTTT.

As concerns this clonotype: Because the CDR3 is missing its conserved closing phenylalanine or tryptophan, this is likely a read error. V is TRBV6-5 and J is TRBJ2-1; possible D gene TRBD1, 5 bases. The V and J ends lost 6 bases and 0 bases respectively, with 12 bases between them. Germline V gene lookup returns CDR1 MNHEY and CDR2 SVGAGI. This CDR3 spans 15 amino acids. The CDR3 reads CASRNDRGSYNEQFV. In DNA, the CDR3 is TGTGCCAGCAGAAACGACAGAGGCTCCTACAATGAGCAGTTCGTC.